Each of the 30 T cell receptor beta chains below was sequenced from the same sample in a study of beta chain features in type 1 diabetes (dated by TCRdb to 2017 to 2018). What the authors observed across the whole study: Type 1 diabetes patients showed a moderate but significant shortening of TCRB CDR3 length in all four CD4+ subsets.

Libraries were built with the immunoSEQ multiplex PCR assay. The High Capacity cDNA Reverse Transcription Kit was used to reverse transcribe all of the isolated RNA, meaning that expressed TCRB transcripts were what got sequenced. TCRdb took this table from immuneACCESS and kept in-frame rearrangements with V and J called. Such tables lack part of the clones; where checked against another copy, unresolved V genes explain under half of the gap, and the rest is unexplained. For this sample the table gives 640,000 or so clones, of which roughly 13% were detected only once. Around 0.022% of the sample goes to the ten largest clones. Antigen specificity for these receptors is unknown. The sample comprised naive CD4+ T cells from blood. What this sample's cell subset or site label stands for: true naive CD4+ T cells. Receptors were obtained from a man aged 18 to 29 with type 1 diabetes.

A few counts support this clone. This chain connects TRBV2 to TRBJ1-2; TRBD1 aligns across 8 bases. The CDR3 loop spans 14 amino acids. The ends lost 9 bases at V and 7 bases at J; junction bases unmatched: 13. CDR1 and CDR2 from the germline V gene are SNHLY and FYNNEI. DNA for the CDR3: TGTGCCAGTCGGCCCGGGACAGGAATTTCTGGCTACACCTTC. This translates into CASRPGTGISGYTF.

This chain links TRBV9 with TRBJ1-1; 9 bases agree with TRBD1. Trimming removed 3 bases from V and 3 bases from J; junction bases left unmatched: 6. Germline V gene data show CDR1 as SGDLS and CDR2 as YYNGEE. The CDR3 runs to 15 residues. The CDR3 spells CASSEQGAGYTEAFF. The CDR3 nucleotides are TGTGCCAGCAGCGAACAGGGGGCCGGGTACACTGAAGCTTTCTTT.

The chain is built from TRBV6-1 and TRBJ1-4; no clear D gene. Germline CDR1 is MNHNS and CDR2 is SASEGT. The CDR3 is 14 amino acids. V lost 0 bases and J lost 4, with 6 bases in between. The CDR3 loop reads CASSEAGNNEKLFF. The CDR3 bases are TGTGCCAGCAGTGAAGCGGGGAATAATGAAAAACTGTTTTTT.

This sequence joins TRBV5-4 and TRBJ1-2; D possibly corresponds to TRBD1 (5 bases). Germline V CDR1 and CDR2: SGHNT, YYREEE (reference sequence). The CDR3 has 14 residues. The ends were cut back, 0 bases at V and 8 bases at J, with 14 bases in the middle. Here the CDR3 reads CASSLGSGAGGYTF. In DNA form, the CDR3 reads TGTGCCAGCAGCTTGGGTAGCGGGGCCGGAGGCTACACCTTC.

This chain links TRBV2 with TRBJ2-6; D might be TRBD2 (6 bases). The germline V gene has CDR1 SNHLY and CDR2 FYNNEI. This CDR3 has 12 residues. Written as DNA, the CDR3 is TGTGTTCAGGGAGGTGGGGCCAACGTCCTGACTTTC. Protein product: CVQGGGANVLTF.

This clone has more than one count but fewer than ten. V and J are TRBV7-8 and TRBJ1-3; D gene uncertain. Germline values: CDR1 SGHVS, CDR2 FQNEAQ. The CDR3 totals 16 residues. The V end lost 5 bases, the J end lost 2 bases, and 16 bases lay between the germline ends. CDR3 protein: CASSPTALGTGNTIYF. The CDR3 DNA sequence: TGTGCCAGCAGCCCGACGGCCCTTGGGACTGGAAACACCATATATTTT.

The chain is built from TRBV20-1 and TRBJ2-4; D uncertain. The CDR3 sequence is 10 residues long. From germline, CDR1 is DFQATT and CDR2 SNEGSKA (reference sequence). Trimming removed 3 bases from V and 9 bases from J, with 6 bases in between. The CDR3 spells CSARAVIQYF. DNA of the CDR3: TGCAGTGCTAGGGCAGTCATTCAGTACTTC.

This clone occurred a few times. The chain is built from TRBV21-1 and TRBJ1-4; TRBD1 is the table's D call, not checked against the DNA. TRBV21-1 is deemed a pseudogene. The CDR3 runs to 16 residues. The CDR3 protein is CASSKDGTADNEKLFF. The CDR3 nucleotides read TGTGCCAGCAGCAAAGACGGCACAGCCGATAATGAAAAACTGTTTTTT.

Only a few counts were recorded for this clone. This chain uses TRBV2 with TRBJ1-2; 7 bases are a match to TRBD1. V lost 8 bases and J lost 4; bases outside the gene matches: 7. The germline gives CDR1 SNHLY, CDR2 FYNNEI. CDR3 length equals 13 residues. The CDR3 is CASRDSLFYGYTF. In DNA, the CDR3 is TGTGCCAGCCGGGACAGCCTTTTCTATGGCTACACCTTC.

Only a few counts were recorded for this clone. The J gene is TRBJ1-1, the V gene TRBV30, with D perhaps TRBD1 (6 bases). This CDR3 is 13 amino acids long. Trimming pared 4 bases from V and 7 bases from J, leaving 16 bases between. Germline V lookup: CDR1 GTSNPN, CDR2 SVGIG (reference sequence). CDR3 sequence reads: CAWTRGRLIEAFF. CDR3 in DNA: TGTGCCTGGACCAGGGGACGTCTCATTGAAGCTTTCTTT. The full variable domain, its missing parts supplied by reference TRBV30 and TRBJ1-1, is SQTIHQWPATLVQPVGSPLSLECTVEGTSNPNLYWYRQAAGRGLQLLFYSVGIGQISSEVPQNLSASRPQDRQFILSSKKLLLSDSGFYLCAWTRGRLIEAFFGQGTRLTVV.

This clone was counted only a few times. The rearrangement uses TRBV30 and TRBJ1-1; tentatively, D is TRBD1 (5 bases). CDR1 is GTSNPN, CDR2 SVGIG, per germline (reference sequence). V was pared by 0 bases and J by 6 bases, with 11 bases between. The CDR3 has 13 amino acids. CDR3 DNA: TGTGCCTGGAGTGTACGAGGGGCCCCTGAAGCTTTCTTT. Translating it yields CAWSVRGAPEAFF.

This clone came up a few times. The chain employs TRBV7-9 and TRBJ1-1; the D gene is possibly TRBD1 (6 bases). V was cut by 3 bases and J by 0 bases, with 17 bases left in between. The CDR3 is made up of 17 amino acids. CDR1 and CDR2 from the germline V gene are SEHNR and FQNEAQ (reference sequence). The CDR3 DNA reads as TGTGCCAGCAGCTTCCGGACAGACCGCCCTCTGAACACTGAAGCTTTCTTT. This encodes CASSFRTDRPLNTEAFF.

A few counts support this clone. As DNA, the CDR3 is TGCGCCAGCAGCCGGACAGGGGACACCGGGGAGCTGTTTTTT. This translates into CASSRTGDTGELFF. The rearrangement joins TRBV4-1 to TRBJ2-2, with 9 bases identical to TRBD1. Germline loops: CDR1 MGHRA, CDR2 YSYEKL. J lost 3 bases, V lost 4 bases, and 0 bases had no gene match. The CDR3 spans 14 residues.

The sample holds a few counts of this clone. The chain recombines TRBV6-5 with TRBJ1-2; the D gene is possibly TRBD1 (6 bases). Germline loops: CDR1 MNHEY, CDR2 SVGAGI. This CDR3 has 14 residues. Deletions cut 0 bases from V and 4 bases from J, with 9 bases between. DNA of the CDR3: TGTGCCAGCAGTTACTCGGACAGCCTCTATGGCTACACCTTC. Translated: CASSYSDSLYGYTF.

The rearrangement joins TRBV7-2 to TRBJ1-1, with 7 bases identical to TRBD1. Trimming cost V 0 bases and J 6 bases; bases outside gene matches: 4. Germline lookup yields CDR1 SGHTA and CDR2 FQGNSA. The length of the CDR3 is 14 residues. For the CDR3, the DNA is TGTGCCAGCAGCTTAGCCGCAGGGGGGGCTGAAGCTTTCTTT. It is translated as CASSLAAGGAEAFF. Together with reference TRBV7-2 and TRBJ1-1, the CDR3 gives the full variable domain: GAGVSQSPSNKVTEKGKDVELRCDPISGHTALYWYRQSLGQGLEFLIYFQGNSAPDKSGLPSDRFSAERTGGSVSTLTIQRTQQEDSAVYLCASSLAAGGAEAFFGQGTRLTVV.

The CDR3 protein is CASSPQGAGTDTQYF. In DNA, the CDR3 is TGTGCCAGCAGCCCACAGGGGGCAGGGACAGATACGCAGTATTTT. The chain uses TRBV7-9 and TRBJ2-3, with 9 bases that match TRBD1. This CDR3 comprises 15 residues. Trimming cost V 5 bases and J 3 bases; bases outside gene matches: 6. CDR1 and CDR2 (germline): SEHNR, FQNEAQ (reference sequence).

V usage is TRBV7-9 and J usage is TRBJ2-7; 8 nucleotides match TRBD1. CDR3 length: 13 amino acids. Unmatched junction bases numbered 3, after V lost 2 bases and J lost 6 bases. Germline values: CDR1 SEHNR, CDR2 FQNEAQ (reference sequence). CDR3 loop: CASSLQGAGEQYF. For the CDR3, the DNA is TGTGCCAGCAGCTTACAGGGGGCTGGCGAGCAGTACTTC. Complete variable domain (other parts from reference TRBV7-9 and TRBJ2-7): DTGVSQNPRHKITKRGQNVTFRCDPISEHNRLYWYRQTLGQGPEFLTYFQNEAQLEKSRLLSDRFSAERPKGSFSTLEIQRTEQGDSAMYLCASSLQGAGEQYFGPGTRLTVT.

Remarks on this clone: Other DNA variants within this sample encode the same CDR3. The chain couples TRBV7-2 to TRBJ2-5; D perhaps matches TRBD1 (6 bases). This CDR3 contains 15 residues. V was cut by 4 bases and J by 2 bases, with 14 bases left in between. The germline V gene encodes CDR1 SGHTA and CDR2 FQGNSA. The CDR3 reads CASSYGTGLQETQYF. In nucleotides, the CDR3 is TGTGCCAGCAGCTATGGCACAGGGCTACAAGAGACCCAGTACTTC.

In its sample, this clone was seen a few times. The J gene is TRBJ2-7, the V gene TRBV5-4, with a weak D call TRBD2 (6 bases). Germline-derived CDR1 and CDR2 are SGHNT and YYREEE (reference sequence). V was pared by 1 base and J by 5 bases, with 19 bases between. The CDR3 contains 16 residues. CDR3 DNA: TGTGCCAGCAGCTTGACAGGAGGAGGGTCTCAGCACGAGCAGTACTTC. Its translation is CASSLTGGGSQHEQYF.

A few counts support this clone. The chain links TRBV30 to TRBJ1-3; no definite D call. Per germline, CDR1 GTSNPN and CDR2 SVGIG (reference sequence). The V end lost 0 bases, the J end lost 0 bases, and 6 bases lay between the germline ends. The CDR3 totals 14 residues. The CDR3 is CAWSVGNSGNTIYF. Here the CDR3 DNA reads TGTGCCTGGAGTGTGGGCAACTCTGGAAACACCATATATTTT.

This clone has at least ten counts. This rearrangement joins TRBV13 to TRBJ1-6, with D possibly matching TRBD1 (5 bases). V was cut by 2 bases and J by 10 bases, with 9 bases left in between. Germline values: CDR1 PRHDT, CDR2 FYEKMQ (reference sequence). This CDR3 has 13 amino acids. CDR3 loop: CASSLLGDSPLHF. DNA of the CDR3: TGTGCCAGCAGCTTACTGGGGGACTCACCCCTCCACTTT.

This clone was detected only a few times. The J gene is TRBJ2-1, the V gene TRBV5-1; D remains unclear. Between the trimmed V and J ends, which lost 0 bases and 0 bases, there was a span of 7 bases. The CDR3 sequence is 15 residues long. CDR1 is SGHRS, CDR2 YFSETQ, per germline. The CDR3 spells CASSLAVLSYNEQFF. CDR3 nucleotides: TGCGCCAGCAGCTTGGCGGTCCTCTCCTACAATGAGCAGTTCTTC.

The chain employs TRBV6-1 and TRBJ1-3; D unclear. The CDR3 loop spans 11 amino acids. Germline CDR1 reads MNHNS; CDR2 reads SASEGT. Trimming removed 5 bases from V and 8 bases from J, with 7 bases in between. CDR3 residues: CASSWADTIYF. In nucleotides, the CDR3 is TGTGCCAGCAGTTGGGCGGACACCATATATTTT.

The chain employs TRBV7-9 and TRBJ2-7; maybe TRBD1 (6 bases). The germline gives CDR1 SEHNR, CDR2 FQNEAQ (reference sequence). This CDR3 region has 14 residues. The ends were cut back, 5 bases at V and 0 bases at J, with 11 bases in the middle. The CDR3 sequence: CASSARTASYEQYF. CDR3 coding DNA: TGTGCCAGCAGCGCCCGGACAGCCTCCTACGAGCAGTACTTC. The whole variable domain, filled in from reference TRBV7-9 and TRBJ2-7, reads DTGVSQNPRHKITKRGQNVTFRCDPISEHNRLYWYRQTLGQGPEFLTYFQNEAQLEKSRLLSDRFSAERPKGSFSTLEIQRTEQGDSAMYLCASSARTASYEQYFGPGTRLTVT.

V is TRBV5-1 and J is TRBJ2-5, with a weak D call TRBD1 (5 bases). Trimming removed 3 bases from V and 4 bases from J, with 10 bases in between. This CDR3 contains 13 residues. Germline CDR1 reads SGHRS; CDR2 reads YFSETQ. The CDR3 sequence: CASSWPQGETQYF. The CDR3 DNA sequence: TGCGCCAGCAGCTGGCCGCAGGGAGAGACCCAGTACTTC.

This sequence joins TRBV10-3 and TRBJ2-7; D perhaps matches TRBD1 (5 bases). CDR1 and CDR2 from the germline V gene are ENHRY and SYGVKD. There are 15 residues in the CDR3. V was trimmed by 2 bases and J by 4 bases, leaving 15 bases between them. CDR3 region: CAISEGAQGRYEQYF. The CDR3 DNA follows: TGTGCCATCAGTGAGGGGGCCCAGGGCCGTTACGAGCAGTACTTC.

The chain combines TRBV5-5 with TRBJ2-3; D unclear. Germline V lookup: CDR1 SGHKS, CDR2 YYEKEE (reference sequence). Trimming pared 3 bases from V and 2 bases from J, leaving 7 bases between. The CDR3 consists of 13 residues. Here the CDR3 reads CASSSMNTDTQYF. The CDR3 DNA reads TGTGCCAGCAGCTCGATGAACACAGATACGCAGTATTTT.

This clone has more than one count but fewer than ten. The V and J genes are TRBV10-3 and TRBJ1-5; the D gene is possibly TRBD1 (6 bases). Germline CDR1 reads ENHRY; CDR2 reads SYGVKD. V was pared by 9 bases and J by 9 bases, with 15 bases between. The CDR3 spans 12 residues. CDR3 coding DNA: TGTGCCATTGGACAGCCCTCTCGGCCCCAGCATTTT. The encoded protein is CAIGQPSRPQHF.

This clone has just a few counts. The genes are TRBV6-1 and TRBJ1-5, with D hard to call. The CDR3 runs 16 residues. Trimming left V 1 base short and J 2 bases short, with 12 bases between. CDR1 and CDR2 (germline): MNHNS, SASEGT. The CDR3 loop is CASSEGEGSGNQPQHF. DNA of the CDR3: TGTGCCAGCAGTGAAGGGGAAGGGTCGGGCAATCAGCCCCAGCATTTT.

The genes are TRBV10-3 and TRBJ1-1; TRBD1 is a possible D gene (5 bases). Trimming took 4 bases from V and 4 from J, leaving 16 bases between them. Germline CDR1 ENHRY, CDR2 SYGVKD. The CDR3 runs to 15 residues. The CDR3 DNA reads as TGTGCCATCAGTGCGTTCTCAGGGAGGGGCACTGAAGCTTTCTTT. Translation gives CAISAFSGRGTEAFF.